This entry lists 7 T cell receptor beta chains sequenced from one sample in a study of T cell clonality in common variable immunodeficiency. Libraries were prepared by immunoSEQ multiplex PCR; TCRdb keeps only in-frame clonotypes and omits some of them. The sample is made up of some 38,000 clones, none counted only once. The sample consisted of peripheral blood mononuclear cells. These TCRs come from a person aged 18-70 years in good health.

This clone was seen at least ten times. The CDR3 end lies 3 residues beyond the end of the read and is filled in from the germline J gene. The chain is built from TRBV5-6 and TRBJ1-2; 7 bases match TRBD1. Germline V lookup: CDR1 SGHDT, CDR2 YYEEEE. The CDR3 is made up of 14 amino acids. The CDR3 DNA, read in part, is TGTGCCAGCAGACCGGGGACAGAACGGAGACAC. Protein product: CASRPGTERRH. The full CDR3 protein is CASRPGTERRHYTF.

The sample holds many counts of this clone. Coverage ceases 3 residues before the CDR3 finishes, and the germline J gene fills in the end. The J gene is TRBJ2-3, the V gene TRBV5-1; D is uncertain. The V gene's germline CDR1 is SGHRS and CDR2 YFSETQ. This CDR3 comprises 16 residues. Trimming took 4 bases from V and 3 from J, leaving 18 bases between them. The CDR3 region is CASSPTPVSDTDTQYF. CDR3 DNA (partial): TGCGCCAGCAGCCCAACCCCGGTCTCCGATACAGATACG.

This clone came up many times. A much larger clone is a single base away; this may be a read error. The CDR3 is cut off 3 residues early in the read; its end comes from the germline J gene. The gene calls are TRBV7-9 and TRBJ1-1; tentatively, D is TRBD1 (5 bases). This CDR3 comprises 13 residues. The V end was cut by 2 bases, the J end by 1 base, with 5 bases between. Germline CDR1 is SEHNR and CDR2 is FQNEAQ (reference sequence). The sequenced part of the CDR3 DNA is TGTGCCAGCAGCTTACAGGGGAACACTGAA. Protein: CASSLQGNTE. From start to end, the CDR3 is CASSLQGNTEAFF. The variable domain in full, completed from reference TRBV7-9 and TRBJ1-1, reads DTGVSQNPRHKITKRGQNVTFRCDPISEHNRLYWYRQTLGQGPEFLTYFQNEAQLEKSRLLSDRFSAERPKGSFSTLEIQRTEQGDSAMYLCASSLQGNTEAFFGQGTRLTVV.

This clone was observed many times. Read sequence stops 3 residues before the CDR3 end, and the germline J gene provides the missing end. The rearrangement uses TRBV20-1 and TRBJ2-1, with D tentatively TRBD2 (5 bases). Trimming cost V 0 bases and J 8 bases, with 8 bases left between them. The CDR3 runs to 12 residues. Germline V lookup: CDR1 DFQATT, CDR2 SNEGSKA (reference sequence). The chain's CDR3 is CSARDSEYEQFF. The part of the CDR3 DNA that was read is TGCAGTGCTAGAGATAGCGAATATGAG.

This clone was detected ten times or more. The sequenced fragment ends 3 residues before the CDR3 boundary, so the rest is inferred from the germline J gene. V is TRBV29-1 and J is TRBJ2-7; possibly TRBD2 for D (5 bases). V was pared by 4 bases and J by 0 bases, with 10 bases between. This CDR3 has 13 residues. The V gene's germline CDR1 is SQVTM and CDR2 ANQGSEA. The sequenced part of the CDR3 DNA is TGCAGCGTTGGACTAATCAACTCCTACGAG. Translation gives CSVGLINSYE. The whole CDR3 sequence reads CSVGLINSYEQYF.

This clone was detected ten times or more. From the germline J gene comes the end of the CDR3, since the read stops 3 residues before it. The chain uses TRBV5-4 and TRBJ2-2; 8 bases map to TRBD1. The CDR3 is made up of 15 amino acids. The junction had 0 bases not matched to a gene; V was cut back by 2 bases and J by 0 bases. CDR1 and CDR2 (germline): SGHNT, YYREEE (reference sequence). Partial CDR3 DNA: TGTGCCAGCAGCTTACAGGGGGCGAACACCGGGGAG. Translation: CASSLQGANTGE. From start to end, the CDR3 is CASSLQGANTGELFF.

This clone was picked up many times. Read coverage stops 3 residues before the CDR3 terminus; the germline J gene supplies the remainder. The chain employs TRBV10-3 and TRBJ2-3, with 7 nucleotides matching TRBD1. Germline V lookup: CDR1 ENHRY, CDR2 SYGVKD. The CDR3 is 17 residues long. V was clipped by 6 bases and J by 2 bases; unmatched bases: 14. CDR3 DNA (partial): TGTGCCATCAGAAGCTTTCCGGGACAGACAAACACAGATACG. This translates into CAIRSFPGQTNTDT. The whole CDR3 reads CAIRSFPGQTNTDTQYF.